The clone carrying this T cell receptor beta chain is a singleton in its sample. Its antigen is as yet unknown. The CDR3 is 14 residues long. With 5 bases removed from V and 2 bases from J, the gap between germline ends came to 12 bases. Germline V gives CDR1 SGHTA, CDR2 FQGNSA. The sample comes from a study of T cell responses to AZD1222 COVID-19 vaccine. The study's findings and limits: Repertoire samples came only from after the peak T cell response. An increase in Spike-specific TCR breadth and depth was observed after two AZD1222 doses. Of the AZD1222 recipients, only five to seven were seropositive at baseline. Clonal diversity was possibly underestimated; the donors were predominantly white British and more often female.

Repertoires were generated with immunoSEQ multiplex PCR, while TCRdb's copy carries only in-frame clones and drops some. The data contain 90,000 to 150,000 clones, approximately 86% of them singletons. The sequence was obtained from an adult who received the AZD1222 COVID-19 vaccine. The chain has TRBV7-2 and TRBJ1-1; possible D gene TRBD1, 5 bases. Sequencing was performed on peripheral blood, taken 28 days after the second AZD1222 dose. CDR3 in DNA: TGTGCCAGCAGCGCCAGGTGGGGCAACACTGAAGCTTTCTTT. This codes for CASSARWGNTEAFF. The full variable domain, in which reference TRBV7-2 and TRBJ1-1 provide the parts outside the CDR3, is GAGVSQSPSNKVTEKGKDVELRCDPISGHTALYWYRQSLGQGLEFLIYFQGNSAPDKSGLPSDRFSAERTGGSVSTLTIQRTQQEDSAVYLCASSARWGNTEAFFGQGTRLTVV.